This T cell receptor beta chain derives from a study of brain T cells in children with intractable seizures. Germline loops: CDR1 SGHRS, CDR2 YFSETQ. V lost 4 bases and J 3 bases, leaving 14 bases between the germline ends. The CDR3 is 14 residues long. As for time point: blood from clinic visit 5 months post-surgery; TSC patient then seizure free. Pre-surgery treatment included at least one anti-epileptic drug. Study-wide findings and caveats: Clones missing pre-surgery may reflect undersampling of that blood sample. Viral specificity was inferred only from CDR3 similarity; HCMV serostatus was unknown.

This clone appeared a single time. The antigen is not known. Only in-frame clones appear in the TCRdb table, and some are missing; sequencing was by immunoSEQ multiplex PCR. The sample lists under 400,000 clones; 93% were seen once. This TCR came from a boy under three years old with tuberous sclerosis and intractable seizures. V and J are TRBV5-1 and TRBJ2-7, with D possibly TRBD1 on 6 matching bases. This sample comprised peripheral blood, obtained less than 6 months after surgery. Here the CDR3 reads CASSITTGFYEQYF. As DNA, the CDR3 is TGCGCCAGCAGCATCACGACAGGTTTCTACGAGCAGTACTTC.